The clone carrying this T cell receptor (beta chain) was counted ten times or more. Its antigen is as yet unknown. This specimen belongs to a study of beta chain features in type 1 diabetes. Study results and caveats: Across all four CD4+ subsets, people with type 1 diabetes showed modestly shorter TCRB CDR3s.

Expressed TCRB transcripts were sequenced after all isolated RNA was converted to cDNA. TCRdb's copy holds only in-frame clones and misses some; the assay was immunoSEQ multiplex PCR. The table includes fewer than 400,000 clones, approximately 10% detected once. The ends lost 6 bases at V and 6 bases at J; junction bases unmatched: 6. The V gene's germline CDR1 is SGHDN and CDR2 FVKESK. The CDR3 covers 15 residues. The gene calls are TRBV14 and TRBJ2-3, with TRBD2 matching over 13 bases. The receptor comes from a man aged 30 to 39 with type 1 diabetes. The specimen sequenced was central memory CD4+ T cells from blood. CDR3 bases: TGTGCCAGCAGTAAAGTGGGACTAGCGGGGGATACGCAGTATTTT. Protein: CASSKVGLAGDTQYF.